Below are 18 T cell receptor beta chains sequenced from a single sample in a study of regulatory T cells in long-lasting Graves disease. TCR beta libraries were built with iRepertoire HTBI primers and Arm-PCR of CDR3 regions. TCRdb reanalysed the multiplex PCR reads using MiXCR and keeps one entry per CDR3 protein. There are more than 300,000 distinct CDR3 sequences in the sample; about 16% occur only once, and roughly 20% lies in the top ten. Time point specified: newly diagnosed GD, antithyroid drugs for less than 3 months. Researchers made the TCR library from RNA that was extracted from PBMCs. Sequencing used peripheral blood mononuclear cells (PBMCs), obtained at new diagnosis, from a patient treated with antithyroid drugs. The receptor source for this set is a female donor with Graves disease.

This clonotype was counted only a few times. The V gene is TRBV4-3, the J gene TRBJ2-3, with 7 bases lining up with TRBD2. Per the germline V gene, CDR1 is LGHNA and CDR2 is YSLEER. CDR3 length: 16 amino acids. Trimming cost V 0 bases and J 4 bases; bases outside gene matches: 7. The CDR3 sequence: CASSQDLPGGADTQYF. In DNA form, the CDR3 reads TGCGCCAGCAGCCAAGATCTTCCGGGAGGTGCAGATACGCAGTATTTT.

This clonotype was seen ten or more times. The chain recombines TRBV7-2 with TRBJ2-1; D not certain. CDR3 length: 15 residues. The V end lost 5 bases, the J end lost 5 bases, and 16 bases lay between the germline ends. Germline values: CDR1 SGHTA, CDR2 FQGNSA. This CDR3 is CASSPSVVGDNEQFF. The CDR3 DNA reads as TGTGCCAGCAGCCCTTCAGTAGTTGGGGACAATGAGCAGTTCTTC.

This sequence joins TRBV3-1 and TRBJ2-3; D unclear. This CDR3 contains 14 residues. V lost 5 bases and J 6 bases, leaving 15 bases between the germline ends. Germline V CDR1 and CDR2: LGHDT, YNNKEL (reference sequence). CDR3 region: CASSSPTAADTQYF. CDR3 DNA sequence: TGTGCCAGCAGCTCGCCTACAGCCGCGGATACGCAGTATTTT.

This clonotype was counted many times. The genes are TRBV28 and TRBJ2-1; D unresolved. With 1 base removed from V and 0 bases from J, the gap between germline ends came to 10 bases. The CDR3 is 16 amino acids. From germline, CDR1 is MDHEN and CDR2 SYDVKM. The CDR3 bases are TGTGCCAGCAGTTTATTTGGGAAAAGCTCCTACAATGAGCAGTTCTTC. Translated: CASSLFGKSSYNEQFF.

This clonotype was counted at least ten times. The J gene is TRBJ1-2, the V gene TRBV19; D not certain. The CDR3 sequence is 14 residues long. From germline, CDR1 is LNHDA and CDR2 SQIVND (reference sequence). Trimming cost V 0 bases and J 5 bases, with 10 bases left between them. CDR3 DNA: TGTGCCAGTAGTATAGACATGCAGACTTATGGCTACACCTTC. Its translation is CASSIDMQTYGYTF.

There are many counts of this clonotype. The V gene is TRBV30, the J gene TRBJ2-1; possible D gene TRBD2, 5 bases. The CDR3 length is 16 residues. Germline loops: CDR1 GTSNPN, CDR2 SVGIG (reference sequence). The V end was cut by 1 base, the J end by 6 bases, with 19 bases between. CDR3 sequence (DNA): TGTGCCTGGAGTGCTCCTAGCACCCGAAAGGGCAATGAGCAGTTCTTC. As protein: CAWSAPSTRKGNEQFF.

This clonotype occurred many times. The CDR3 here is CASSRGQTINTEAFF. The CDR3 DNA follows: TGTGCCAGCAGCAGAGGGCAGACCATCAACACTGAAGCTTTCTTT. The chain carries TRBV2 and TRBJ1-1, with D uncertain. The CDR3 totals 15 residues. Per germline, CDR1 SNHLY and CDR2 FYNNEI. The V end lost 6 bases, the J end lost 2 bases, and 16 bases lay between the germline ends. Full variable domain (remainder filled in from reference TRBV2 and TRBJ1-1): EPEVTQTPSHQVTQMGQEVILRCVPISNHLYFYWYRQILGQKVEFLVSFYNNEISEKSEIFDDQFSVERPDGSNFTLKIRSTKLEDSAMYFCASSRGQTINTEAFFGQGTRLTVV.

This clonotype was recorded a few times. The rearrangement uses TRBV27 and TRBJ2-7; TRBD2 might be the D (6 bases). The CDR3 runs to 13 residues. Germline CDR1 and CDR2: MNHEY and SMNVEV (reference sequence). V lost 5 bases and J 3 bases, leaving 11 bases between the germline ends. The CDR3 sequence is CASSQAGFYEQYF. CDR3 DNA: TGTGCCAGCAGTCAAGCGGGTTTCTACGAGCAGTACTTC.

The genes are TRBV5-1 and TRBJ1-2; D is possibly TRBD1 (6 bases). From germline, CDR1 is SGHRS and CDR2 YFSETQ. V lost 4 bases to trimming and J lost 5 bases, with 18 bases between them. The CDR3 runs to 15 residues. The CDR3 DNA reads TGCGCCAGCAGCCCCACCTCGTCGGGGGCGTATGGCTACACCTTC. Its translation: CASSPTSSGAYGYTF.

This clonotype was counted ten times or more. The gene calls are TRBV27 and TRBJ1-1; possibly TRBD1 for D (5 bases). Trimming removed 9 bases at V and 10 bases at J, with 18 bases between. The germline V gene encodes CDR1 MNHEY and CDR2 SMNVEV (reference sequence). The CDR3 length is 12 residues. CDR3 residues: CASFLRRDAAFF. CDR3 nucleotides: TGTGCCAGTTTTTTACGCCGGGACGCAGCTTTCTTT.

This clonotype was counted at least ten times. V usage is TRBV29-1 and J usage is TRBJ2-7, with TRBD1 as a possible D gene (5 bases). From germline, CDR1 is SQVTM and CDR2 ANQGSEA. This CDR3 is 17 amino acids long. V shed 0 bases and J shed 3 bases, with 21 bases lying between them. CDR3 DNA: TGCAGCGTTGAAGACCAGTCTGGGCAGGGAAAGTTCTACGAGCAGTACTTC. Protein product: CSVEDQSGQGKFYEQYF.

Ten or more counts support this clonotype. J is TRBJ2-7 and V is TRBV6-1; possibly TRBD1 for D (6 bases). The CDR3 contains 12 residues. CDR1 MNHNS and CDR2 SASEGT come from the germline V gene. The germline V and J ends were trimmed by 11 bases and 0 bases, with 11 bases remaining between them. CDR3 DNA sequence: TGTGCCTCAAGGACAGCCTCCTACGAGCAGTACTTC. Amino acid sequence: CASRTASYEQYF.

This clonotype came up many times. This chain joins TRBV5-1 and TRBJ2-7, with 7 positions matching TRBD1. This CDR3 has 14 residues. The V and J ends lost 0 bases and 5 bases, in that order; junction bases with no gene match: 5. Per germline, CDR1 SGHRS and CDR2 YFSETQ. CDR3 bases: TGCGCCAGCAGCTTGGGGGGCAGGGGGAACGAGCAGTACTTC. Protein sequence: CASSLGGRGNEQYF. The full variable domain, rest sourced from reference TRBV5-1 and TRBJ2-7, is KAGVTQTPRYLIKTRGQQVTLSCSPISGHRSVSWYQQTPGQGLQFLFEYFSETQRNKGNFPGRFSGRQFSNSRSEMNVSTLELGDSALYLCASSLGGRGNEQYFGPGTRLTVT.

In its sample, this clonotype was seen a few times. The CDR3 loop reads CASSFRGGRFNEQFF. In nucleotides, the CDR3 is TGTGCCAGCAGCTTCCGGGGGGGCCGATTTAATGAGCAGTTCTTC. The V and J genes are TRBV5-4 and TRBJ2-1; 8 bases align to TRBD2. V lost 2 bases to trimming and J lost 7 bases; unmatched junction nucleotides: 8. This CDR3 is built from 15 residues. Germline CDR1 SGHNT, CDR2 YYREEE (reference sequence). Full variable domain (rest looked up from reference TRBV5-4 and TRBJ2-1): ETGVTQSPTHLIKTRGQQVTLRCSSQSGHNTVSWYQQALGQGPQFIFQYYREEENGRGNFPPRFSGLQFPNYSSELNVNALELDDSALYLCASSFRGGRFNEQFFGPGTRLTVL.

There are a few counts of this clonotype. The V gene is TRBV28, the J gene TRBJ1-2, with no clear D. CDR3 length: 15 amino acids. CDR1 MDHEN and CDR2 SYDVKM come from the germline V gene. V dropped 4 bases and J dropped 0 bases, with 12 bases sitting between them. The CDR3: CASSSQDPTNYGYTF. In DNA form, the CDR3 reads TGTGCCAGCAGTTCCCAGGACCCAACTAACTATGGCTACACCTTC.

In the case of this clonotype: A much larger clone differs from this one at a single base, so this may be a read error. The genes are TRBV6-2 or TRBV6-3 and TRBJ1-5; D uncertain. Germline-derived CDR1 and CDR2 are MNHEY and SVGEGT. The CDR3 extends over 15 amino acids. CDR3 protein: CAGSPEAWSNQPQHF. Written as DNA, the CDR3 is TGTGCCGGCAGTCCCGAGGCCTGGAGCAATCAGCCCCAGCATTTT.

Concerning this clonotype itself: At one of its ends the junction is not consistent with the germline gene, which may arise from a read error. V usage is TRBV11-2 and J usage is TRBJ2-3, with 11 bases that match TRBD2. The CDR3 totals 15 residues. Germline CDR1 and CDR2: SGHAT and FQNNGV. The CDR3 DNA reads TGTGCCAGCGGCTTTAGCGGGGGGGCAACAGATACGCAGTATTTT. Translating it yields CASGFSGGATDTQYF.

In this sample, this clonotype turned up many times. This chain joins TRBV12-3 or TRBV12-4 and TRBJ2-5, with no clear D. The CDR3 is made up of 14 amino acids. V gave up 2 bases and J gave up 2 bases, with 9 bases separating them. For the CDR3, the DNA is TGTGCCAGCAGTTTACTGACACCACAAGAGACCCAGTACTTC. Translation: CASSLLTPQETQYF.